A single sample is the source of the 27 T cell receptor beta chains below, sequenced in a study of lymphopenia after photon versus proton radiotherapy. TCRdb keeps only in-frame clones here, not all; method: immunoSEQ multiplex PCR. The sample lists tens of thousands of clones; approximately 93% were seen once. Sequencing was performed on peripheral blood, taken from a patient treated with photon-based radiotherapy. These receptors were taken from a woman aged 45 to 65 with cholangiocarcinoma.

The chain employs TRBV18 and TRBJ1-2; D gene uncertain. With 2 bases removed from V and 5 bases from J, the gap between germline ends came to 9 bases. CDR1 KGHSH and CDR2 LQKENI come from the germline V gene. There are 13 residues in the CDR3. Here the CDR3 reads CASSPSTEYGYTF. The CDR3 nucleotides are TGTGCCAGCTCACCATCGACGGAGTATGGCTACACCTTC.

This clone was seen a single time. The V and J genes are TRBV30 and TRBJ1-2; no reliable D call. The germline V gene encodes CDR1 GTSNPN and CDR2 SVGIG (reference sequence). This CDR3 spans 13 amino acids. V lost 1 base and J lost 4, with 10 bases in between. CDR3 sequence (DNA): TGTGCCTGGAGTGACGGGTCTTCCTATGGCTACACCTTC. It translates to CAWSDGSSYGYTF.

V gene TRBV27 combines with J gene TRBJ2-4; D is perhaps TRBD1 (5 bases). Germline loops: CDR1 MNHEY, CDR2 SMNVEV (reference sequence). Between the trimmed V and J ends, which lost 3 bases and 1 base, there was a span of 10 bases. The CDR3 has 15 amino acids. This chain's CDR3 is CASSFQGMAKNIQYF. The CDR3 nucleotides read TGTGCCAGCAGTTTCCAGGGTATGGCCAAAAACATTCAGTACTTC.

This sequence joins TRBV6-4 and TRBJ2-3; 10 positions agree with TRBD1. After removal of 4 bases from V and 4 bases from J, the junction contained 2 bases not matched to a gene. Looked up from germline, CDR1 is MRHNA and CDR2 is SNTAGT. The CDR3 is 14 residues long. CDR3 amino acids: CASSATGGADTQYF. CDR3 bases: TGTGCCAGCAGTGCGACAGGGGGCGCAGATACGCAGTATTTT.

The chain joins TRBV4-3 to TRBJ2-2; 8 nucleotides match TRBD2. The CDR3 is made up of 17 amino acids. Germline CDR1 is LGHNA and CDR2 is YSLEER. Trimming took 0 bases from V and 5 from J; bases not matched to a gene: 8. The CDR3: CASSQDLSGGNTGELFF. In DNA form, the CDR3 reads TGCGCCAGCAGCCAAGATTTGAGCGGGGGTAATACCGGGGAGCTGTTTTTT.

Here the CDR3 reads CASSVVAGPGGNTIYF. DNA for the CDR3: TGTGCCAGCAGCGTAGTGGCGGGCCCCGGGGGAAACACCATATATTTT. The chain uses TRBV9 and TRBJ1-3; D is unclear. CDR3 length: 16 amino acids. V was trimmed by 0 bases and J by 4 bases, leaving 14 bases between them. Per the germline V gene, CDR1 is SGDLS and CDR2 is YYNGEE.

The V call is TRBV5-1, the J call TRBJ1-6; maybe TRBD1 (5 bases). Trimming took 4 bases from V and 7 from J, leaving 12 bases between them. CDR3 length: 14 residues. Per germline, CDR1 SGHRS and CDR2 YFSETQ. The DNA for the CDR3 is TGCGCCAGCAGCACCCGGGACTTAAATTCACCCCTCCACTTT. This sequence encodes CASSTRDLNSPLHF.

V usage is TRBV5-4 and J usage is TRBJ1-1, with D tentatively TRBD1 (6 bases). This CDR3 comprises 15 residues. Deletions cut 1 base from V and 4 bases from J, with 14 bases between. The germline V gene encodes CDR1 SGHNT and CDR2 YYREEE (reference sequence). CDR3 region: CASSLYQGFTTEAFF. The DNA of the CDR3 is TGTGCCAGCAGCTTGTATCAGGGGTTTACCACTGAAGCTTTCTTT.

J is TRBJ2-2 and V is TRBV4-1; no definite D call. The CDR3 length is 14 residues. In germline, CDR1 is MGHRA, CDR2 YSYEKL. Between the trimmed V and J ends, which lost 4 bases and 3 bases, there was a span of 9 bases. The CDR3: CASSPQTYTGELFF. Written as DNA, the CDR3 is TGCGCCAGCAGCCCACAGACCTACACCGGGGAGCTGTTTTTT.

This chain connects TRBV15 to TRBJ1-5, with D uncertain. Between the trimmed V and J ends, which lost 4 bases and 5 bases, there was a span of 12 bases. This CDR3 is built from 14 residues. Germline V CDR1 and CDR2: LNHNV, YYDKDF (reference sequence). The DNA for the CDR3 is TGTGCCACCAGCACCCTGGTGGGGTATCAGCCCCAGCATTTT. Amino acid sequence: CATSTLVGYQPQHF.

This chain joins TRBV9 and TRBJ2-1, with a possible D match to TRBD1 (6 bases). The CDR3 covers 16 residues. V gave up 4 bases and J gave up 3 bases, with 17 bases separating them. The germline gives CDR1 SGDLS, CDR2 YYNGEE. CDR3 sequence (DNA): TGTGCCAGCAGCTCCAGTACACAGGGAATCTACAATGAGCAGTTCTTC. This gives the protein CASSSSTQGIYNEQFF.

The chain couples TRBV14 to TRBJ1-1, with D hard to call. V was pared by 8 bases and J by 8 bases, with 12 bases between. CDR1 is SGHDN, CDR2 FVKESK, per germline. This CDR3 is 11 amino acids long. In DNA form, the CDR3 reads TGTGCCAGCGGCGTATTGATCGAAGCTTTCTTT. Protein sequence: CASGVLIEAFF.

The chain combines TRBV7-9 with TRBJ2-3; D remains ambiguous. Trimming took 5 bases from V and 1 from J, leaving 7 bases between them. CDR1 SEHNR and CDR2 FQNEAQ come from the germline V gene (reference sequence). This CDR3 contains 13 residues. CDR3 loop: CASSPRGTDTQYF. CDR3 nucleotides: TGTGCCAGCAGCCCACGGGGCACAGATACGCAGTATTTT.

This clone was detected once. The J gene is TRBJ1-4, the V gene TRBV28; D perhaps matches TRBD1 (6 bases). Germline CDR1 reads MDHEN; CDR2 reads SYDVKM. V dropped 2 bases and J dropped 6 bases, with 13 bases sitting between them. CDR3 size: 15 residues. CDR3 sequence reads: CASSLIGGLDEKLFF. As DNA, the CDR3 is TGTGCCAGCAGTTTAATCGGGGGGCTGGATGAAAAACTGTTTTTT. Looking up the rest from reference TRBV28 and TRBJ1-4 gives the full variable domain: DVKVTQSSRYLVKRTGEKVFLECVQDMDHENMFWYRQDPGLGLRLIYFSYDVKMKEKGDIPEGYSVSREKKERFSLILESASTNQTSMYLCASSLIGGLDEKLFFGSGTQLSVL.

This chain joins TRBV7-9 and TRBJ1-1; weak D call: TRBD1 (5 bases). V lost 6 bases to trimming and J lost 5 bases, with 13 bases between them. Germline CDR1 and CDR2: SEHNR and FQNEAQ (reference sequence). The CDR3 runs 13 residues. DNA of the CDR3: TGTGCCAGCAGTTCTACAGGACCGACTGAAGCTTTCTTT. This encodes CASSSTGPTEAFF.

The DNA for the CDR3 is TGCGCCAGCAGCTCGTACAGCCTGCGGCCCCCTACGCAGTATTTT. Residues: CASSSYSLRPPTQYF. The chain is built from TRBV5-1 and TRBJ2-3; D ambiguous. Germline loops: CDR1 SGHRS, CDR2 YFSETQ. Trimming left V 3 bases short and J 8 bases short, with 19 bases between. The CDR3 is 15 amino acids.

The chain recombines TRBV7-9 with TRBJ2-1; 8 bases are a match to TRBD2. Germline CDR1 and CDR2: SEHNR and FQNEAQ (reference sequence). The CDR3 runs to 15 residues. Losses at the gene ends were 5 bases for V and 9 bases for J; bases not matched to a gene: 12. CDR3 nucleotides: TGTGCCAGCAGCCCCTCAATGCGGGGGGACGGTGAGCAGTTCTTC. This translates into CASSPSMRGDGEQFF.

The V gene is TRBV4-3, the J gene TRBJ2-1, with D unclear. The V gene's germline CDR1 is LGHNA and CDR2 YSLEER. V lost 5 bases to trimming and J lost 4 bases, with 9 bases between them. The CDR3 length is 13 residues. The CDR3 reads CASSSLVYNEQFF. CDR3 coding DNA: TGCGCCAGCAGCAGTCTTGTTTACAATGAGCAGTTCTTC.

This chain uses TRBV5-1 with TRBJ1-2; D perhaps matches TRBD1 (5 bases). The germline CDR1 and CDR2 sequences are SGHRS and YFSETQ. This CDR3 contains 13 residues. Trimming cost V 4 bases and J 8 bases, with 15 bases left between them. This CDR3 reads CASSLWGEEGYTF. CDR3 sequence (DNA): TGCGCCAGCAGCCTCTGGGGGGAAGAGGGCTACACCTTC.

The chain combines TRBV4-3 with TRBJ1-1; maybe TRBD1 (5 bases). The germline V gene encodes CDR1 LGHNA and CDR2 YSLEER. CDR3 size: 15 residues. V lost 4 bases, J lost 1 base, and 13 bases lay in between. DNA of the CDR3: TGCGCCAGCAGCCCTTTTGGGGGGGGGAACACTGAAGCTTTCTTT. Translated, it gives CASSPFGGGNTEAFF.

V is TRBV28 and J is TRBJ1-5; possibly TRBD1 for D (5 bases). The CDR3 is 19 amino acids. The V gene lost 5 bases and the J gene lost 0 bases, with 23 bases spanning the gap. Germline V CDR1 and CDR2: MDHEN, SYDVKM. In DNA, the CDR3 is TGTGCCAGCAGTCCTTTATCCGGGACTGGTAAATATAGCAATCAGCCCCAGCATTTT. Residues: CASSPLSGTGKYSNQPQHF.

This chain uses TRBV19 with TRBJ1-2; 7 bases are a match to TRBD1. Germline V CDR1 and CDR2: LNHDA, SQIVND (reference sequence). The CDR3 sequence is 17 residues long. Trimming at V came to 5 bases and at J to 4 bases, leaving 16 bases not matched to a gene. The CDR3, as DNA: TGTGCCAGTAGTCGTCTGTATAACACAGGGGTTACCTATGGCTACACCTTC. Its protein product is CASSRLYNTGVTYGYTF.

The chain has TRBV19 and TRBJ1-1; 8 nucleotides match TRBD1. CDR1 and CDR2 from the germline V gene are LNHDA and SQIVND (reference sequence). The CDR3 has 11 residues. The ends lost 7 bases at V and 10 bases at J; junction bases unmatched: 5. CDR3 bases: TGTGCCAGTAAAAAACAGGGGGGAGCTTTCTTT. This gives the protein CASKKQGGAFF.

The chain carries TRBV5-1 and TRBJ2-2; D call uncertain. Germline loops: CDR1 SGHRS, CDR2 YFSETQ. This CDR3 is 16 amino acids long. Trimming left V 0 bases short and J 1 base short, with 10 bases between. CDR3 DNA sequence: TGCGCCAGCAGCTTGGGGACCGGGCAGAACACCGGGGAGCTGTTTTTT. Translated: CASSLGTGQNTGELFF.

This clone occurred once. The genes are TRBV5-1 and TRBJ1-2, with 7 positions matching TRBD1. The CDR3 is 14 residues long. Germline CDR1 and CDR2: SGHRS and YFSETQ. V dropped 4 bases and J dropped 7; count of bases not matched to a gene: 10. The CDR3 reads CASSEPTGAGGYTF. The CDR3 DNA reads TGCGCCAGCAGCGAACCTACAGGGGCCGGTGGCTACACCTTC. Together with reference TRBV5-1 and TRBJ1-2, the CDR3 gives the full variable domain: KAGVTQTPRYLIKTRGQQVTLSCSPISGHRSVSWYQQTPGQGLQFLFEYFSETQRNKGNFPGRFSGRQFSNSRSEMNVSTLELGDSALYLCASSEPTGAGGYTFGSGTRLTVV.

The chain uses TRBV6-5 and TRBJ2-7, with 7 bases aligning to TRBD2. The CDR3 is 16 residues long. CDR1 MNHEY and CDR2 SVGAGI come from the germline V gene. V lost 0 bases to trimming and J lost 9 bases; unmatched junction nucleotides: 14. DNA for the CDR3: TGTGCCAGCAGTTACTCCTATTCTAGCGGATTACGAGGGCAGTACTTC. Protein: CASSYSYSSGLRGQYF.

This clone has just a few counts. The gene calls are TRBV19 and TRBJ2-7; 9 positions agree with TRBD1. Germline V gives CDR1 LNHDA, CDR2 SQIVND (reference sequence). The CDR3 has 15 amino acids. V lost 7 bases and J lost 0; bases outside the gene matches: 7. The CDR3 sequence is CASTTGTGSSYEQYF. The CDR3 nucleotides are TGTGCCAGTACCACCGGGACAGGGAGCTCCTACGAGCAGTACTTC.